This T cell receptor (beta chain) originates from a study of regulatory T cells in long-lasting Graves disease. Study details: Antithyroid drug use was under 3 months in newly diagnosed Graves' patients.

Time point defined: newly diagnosed GD, antithyroid drugs for less than 3 months. Isolated PBMC RNA provided the starting material for the TCR library. The length of the CDR3 is 15 residues. Trimming took 2 bases from V and 4 from J; bases not matched to a gene: 9. Germline V gene lookup returns CDR1 GTSNPN and CDR2 SVGIG (reference sequence). This clonotype was observed at least ten times. For TCR beta, libraries came from iRepertoire HTBI primers and Arm-PCR of CDR3 regions. Per the original methods: Sequenced samples collectively carried 60 to 75 TRBV and approximately 15 TRBJ segments. A single record per CDR3 protein comes from TCRdb applying MiXCR to the multiplex PCR reads. The V and J calls were not made by the authors but by TCRdb's processing. The table includes roughly 220,000 distinct CDR3 sequences, about 18% detected once.

The chain couples TRBV30 to TRBJ2-5; 8 nucleotides align to TRBD1. The source material was peripheral blood mononuclear cells (PBMCs), sampled at new diagnosis, from a patient treated with antithyroid drugs. The receptor comes from a female donor with Graves disease. In DNA, the CDR3 is TGTGCCTGGAGTCGACAGGGGCCCTCGAGAGAGACCCAGTACTTC. It is translated as CAWSRQGPSRETQYF.